The text below deals with one T cell receptor beta chain. Its antigen is as yet unknown. Mismatch with germline at one junction end may stem from a read error. For the second PCR, which ran for 7 to 11 cycles, a sample-barcoded 5' primer and a J-beta primer mix were used. Each cDNA was tagged by a template-switch adaptor containing 12 random nucleotides. TCRdb ran MiXCR on the 5' RACE reads and lists one entry per CDR3 protein. This sample has around 650,000 distinct CDR3 sequences; about 30% occur once, and the top ten carry 15%. Germline values: CDR1 SGHTA, CDR2 FQGNSA. The CDR3 extends over 14 amino acids. The entry originates in a study of blood T cells in healthy people across ages. Broader study findings: Higher diversity and more naive CD4+ cells were features of long-lived donors, compared to aged donors.

V is TRBV7-2 and J is TRBJ2-5; no clear D gene. The sample was blood. This clonotype was sampled from a woman older than 75 in good health. The chain's CDR3 is CASSPETVGETQHF. The CDR3 DNA reads TGCGCCAGCAGCCCAGAGACGGTTGGAGAGACCCAGCACTTC.